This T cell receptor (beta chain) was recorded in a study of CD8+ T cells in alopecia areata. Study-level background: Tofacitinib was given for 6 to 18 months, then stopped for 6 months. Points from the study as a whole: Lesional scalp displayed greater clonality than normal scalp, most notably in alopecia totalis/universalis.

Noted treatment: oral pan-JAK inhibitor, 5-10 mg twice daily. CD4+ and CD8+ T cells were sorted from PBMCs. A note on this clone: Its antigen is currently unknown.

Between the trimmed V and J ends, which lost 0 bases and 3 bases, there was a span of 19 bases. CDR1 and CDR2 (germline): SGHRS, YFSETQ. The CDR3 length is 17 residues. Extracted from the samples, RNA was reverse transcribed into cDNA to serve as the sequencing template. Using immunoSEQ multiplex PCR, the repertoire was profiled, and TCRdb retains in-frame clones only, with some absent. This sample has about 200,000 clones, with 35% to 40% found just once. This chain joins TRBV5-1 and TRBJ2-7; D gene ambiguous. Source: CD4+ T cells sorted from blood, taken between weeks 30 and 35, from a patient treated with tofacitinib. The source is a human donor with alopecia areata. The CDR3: CASSLGVAIDGNYEQYF. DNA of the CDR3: TGCGCCAGCAGCTTGGGCGTTGCCATCGACGGAAACTACGAGCAGTACTTC.